A single sample gave rise to the 9 T cell receptor beta chains below, sequenced in a study of beta chain features in type 1 diabetes. No antigen has been assigned to these receptors. Reverse transcription of all isolated RNA meant that expressed TCRB transcripts were sequenced. The method was immunoSEQ multiplex PCR; TCRdb's version includes in-frame clones alone and lacks a portion of them. The table includes 120,000 or so clones, roughly 17% detected once. Notes on the study in general: Across all four CD4+ subsets, people with type 1 diabetes showed modestly shorter TCRB CDR3s.

The material sequenced was central memory CD4+ T cells from blood. These receptors originate from a young man with type 1 diabetes.

The V and J genes are TRBV28 and TRBJ2-7, with 10 bases lining up with TRBD2. This CDR3 is 16 amino acids long. Germline trimming cut 4 bases from V and 7 bases from J; bases unmatched to any gene: 13. Germline CDR1 MDHEN, CDR2 SYDVKM. The CDR3 DNA follows: TGTGCCAGCAGTTCGAGCGGGACTAGCGTCGTGAGGGAGCAGTACTTC. Translated: CASSSSGTSVVREQYF. The full variable domain, in which reference TRBV28 and TRBJ2-7 provide the parts outside the CDR3, is DVKVTQSSRYLVKRTGEKVFLECVQDMDHENMFWYRQDPGLGLRLIYFSYDVKMKEKGDIPEGYSVSREKKERFSLILESASTNQTSMYLCASSSSGTSVVREQYFGPGTRLTVT.

This clone was seen repeatedly, ten times or more. At the DNA level, this CDR3 is encoded by other sequences in the same sample as well. The chain recombines TRBV6-5 with TRBJ2-3; D unresolved. The V and J ends lost 2 bases and 2 bases respectively, with 8 bases between them. Germline lookup yields CDR1 MNHEY and CDR2 SVGAGI. CDR3 length: 14 residues. The CDR3 region has the DNA TGTGCCAGCAGTTACATCGGTGCCACAGATACGCAGTATTTT. Amino acids: CASSYIGATDTQYF.

V usage is TRBV7-2 and J usage is TRBJ2-5, with TRBD1 matching over 7 bases. V shed 3 bases and J 9 bases; nucleotides not matched to a gene: 7. CDR3 size: 13 residues. Germline V CDR1 and CDR2: SGHTA, FQGNSA. CDR3 DNA: TGTGCCAGCAGCTTGCGGACAGGACGGGCCCAGTACTTC. This sequence encodes CASSLRTGRAQYF.

This clone has only a few counts. This sequence joins TRBV28 and TRBJ1-6; D is undetermined. The V end was cut by 3 bases, the J end by 14 bases, with 11 bases between. CDR3 size: 12 residues. Germline CDR1 MDHEN, CDR2 SYDVKM. CDR3 protein: CASSFLMETLHF. The CDR3 DNA is TGTGCCAGCAGTTTTTTAATGGAAACCCTCCACTTT.

This chain joins TRBV28 and TRBJ2-2; D gene ambiguous. The CDR3 length is 12 residues. Trimming shortened V by 7 bases and J by 1 base, and 4 bases separated the two germline ends. Germline loops: CDR1 MDHEN, CDR2 SYDVKM. CDR3: CASTENTGELFF. CDR3 coding DNA: TGTGCCAGCACAGAGAACACCGGGGAGCTGTTTTTT.

This clone was recorded at least ten times. The chain uses TRBV2 and TRBJ1-1, with D perhaps TRBD1 (6 bases). CDR3 length equals 11 residues. V was trimmed by 6 bases and J by 8 bases, leaving 10 bases between them. The V gene's germline CDR1 is SNHLY and CDR2 FYNNEI. The CDR3 nucleotides are TGTGCCAGCAGGGAGGGGGACGAAGCTTTCTTT. The encoded protein is CASREGDEAFF. The entire variable domain, with the rest obtained from reference TRBV2 and TRBJ1-1, is as follows: EPEVTQTPSHQVTQMGQEVILRCVPISNHLYFYWYRQILGQKVEFLVSFYNNEISEKSEIFDDQFSVERPDGSNFTLKIRSTKLEDSAMYFCASREGDEAFFGQGTRLTVV.

The chain employs TRBV30 and TRBJ2-3; 8 nucleotides agree with TRBD2. CDR1 is GTSNPN, CDR2 SVGIG, per germline (reference sequence). CDR3 length: 16 residues. The V and J ends lost 2 bases and 4 bases, in that order; junction bases with no gene match: 11. Here the CDR3 reads CAWSILAGTGSDTQYF. In nucleotides, the CDR3 is TGTGCCTGGAGTATCCTAGCGGGTACGGGCTCAGATACGCAGTATTTT.

There are a few counts of this clone. V is TRBV30 and J is TRBJ2-2; no clear D. V was pared by 3 bases and J by 7 bases, with 12 bases between. The CDR3 spans 13 residues. The germline CDR1 and CDR2 sequences are GTSNPN and SVGIG (reference sequence). In DNA form, the CDR3 reads TGTGCCTGGAGGATAAAGATTAGCGGGGAGCTGTTTTTT. Its protein product is CAWRIKISGELFF.

This clone was seen more than once but under ten times. The chain recombines TRBV9 with TRBJ2-1; 13 nucleotides line up with TRBD2. The CDR3 has 15 residues. V lost 3 bases to trimming and J lost 10 bases; unmatched junction nucleotides: 7. In germline, CDR1 is SGDLS, CDR2 YYNGEE. As DNA, the CDR3 is TGTGCCAGCAGCGCCCGGACTAGCGGGAGTGAAGAGCAGTTCTTC. This encodes CASSARTSGSEEQFF.